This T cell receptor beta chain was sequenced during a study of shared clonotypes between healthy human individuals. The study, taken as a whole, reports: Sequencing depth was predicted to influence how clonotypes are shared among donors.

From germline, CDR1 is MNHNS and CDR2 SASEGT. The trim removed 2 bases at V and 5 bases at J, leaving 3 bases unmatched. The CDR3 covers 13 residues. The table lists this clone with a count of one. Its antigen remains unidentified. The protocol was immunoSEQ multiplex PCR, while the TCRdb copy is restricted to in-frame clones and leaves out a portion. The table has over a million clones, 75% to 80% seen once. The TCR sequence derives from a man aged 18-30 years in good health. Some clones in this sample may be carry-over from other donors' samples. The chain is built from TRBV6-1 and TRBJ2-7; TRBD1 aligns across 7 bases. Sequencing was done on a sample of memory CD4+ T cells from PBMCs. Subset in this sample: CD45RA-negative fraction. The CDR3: CASSEPTGDEQYF. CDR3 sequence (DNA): TGTGCCAGCAGTGAACCTACAGGGGACGAGCAGTACTTC.